These 23 T cell receptor beta chains share one sample of origin, sequenced in a study of T cell responses to AZD1222 COVID-19 vaccine. Using immunoSEQ multiplex PCR, the repertoire was profiled, and TCRdb retains in-frame clones only, with some absent. Of about 160,000 clones detected, under 95% appear once; the ten largest clones hold roughly 4.4%. This sample comprised peripheral blood, obtained on day 0 of MenACWY control vaccination. These receptors all come from an adult in good health.

This clone was found once. The rearrangement joins TRBV5-6 to TRBJ1-5, with 10 bases fitting TRBD1. V dropped 4 bases and J dropped 3; count of bases not matched to a gene: 7. This CDR3 is 16 amino acids long. The germline V gene encodes CDR1 SGHDT and CDR2 YYEEEE. The CDR3 region has the DNA TGTGCCAGCAGCGTCGGGACAGGGGCCTTCAATCAGCCCCAGCATTTT. This sequence encodes CASSVGTGAFNQPQHF.

Written as DNA, the CDR3 is TGTGCCACCAGCTCTGAGACAGGGGCCAATCAGCCCCAGCATTTT. Amino acids: CATSSETGANQPQHF. The rearrangement joins TRBV15 to TRBJ1-5; 8 nucleotides match TRBD1. Losses at the gene ends were 5 bases for V and 3 bases for J; bases not matched to a gene: 6. The CDR3 has 15 amino acids. Germline values: CDR1 LNHNV, CDR2 YYDKDF (reference sequence).

The chain recombines TRBV10-2 with TRBJ1-3; D may be TRBD1 (5 bases). V shed 2 bases and J shed 7 bases, with 12 bases lying between them. CDR1 WSHSY and CDR2 SAAADI come from the germline V gene. The CDR3 is 14 amino acids. DNA of the CDR3: TGCGCCAGCAGTGAGAGGTTGGGGGTGAACACCATATATTTT. Protein: CASSERLGVNTIYF.

The chain links TRBV19 to TRBJ2-2; possibly TRBD1 for D (6 bases). Trimming cost V 4 bases and J 6 bases, with 6 bases left between them. The CDR3 spans 12 residues. CDR1 is LNHDA, CDR2 SQIVND, per germline (reference sequence). The CDR3 DNA reads TGTGCCAGTAGTAAGGGGGCCGGGGAGCTGTTTTTT. Its protein product is CASSKGAGELFF. The complete variable domain, with remaining parts taken from reference TRBV19 and TRBJ2-2, reads DGGITQSPKYLFRKEGQNVTLSCEQNLNHDAMYWYRQDPGQGLRLIYYSQIVNDFQKGDIAEGYSVSREKKESFPLTVTSAQKNPTAFYLCASSKGAGELFFGEGSRLTVL.

This clone was detected only once. The chain couples TRBV5-6 to TRBJ2-5; 8 nucleotides line up with TRBD2. Trimming at V came to 4 bases and at J to 4 bases, leaving 15 bases not matched to a gene. The CDR3 runs to 17 residues. CDR1 SGHDT and CDR2 YYEEEE come from the germline V gene. CDR3 sequence reads: CASSPERGTVFGETQYF. In DNA form, the CDR3 reads TGTGCCAGCAGCCCGGAGCGGGGGACCGTCTTCGGAGAGACCCAGTACTTC. Together with reference TRBV5-6 and TRBJ2-5, the CDR3 gives the full variable domain: DAGVTQSPTHLIKTRGQQVTLRCSPKSGHDTVSWYQQALGQGPQFIFQYYEEEERQRGNFPDRFSGHQFPNYSSELNVNALLLGDSALYLCASSPERGTVFGETQYFGPGTRLLVL.

The chain is built from TRBV24-1 and TRBJ2-1; tentatively, D is TRBD1 or TRBD2 (5 bases each). Trimming took off 3 bases at V and 1 base at J, with 15 bases between the two ends. CDR1 KGHDR and CDR2 SFDVKD come from the germline V gene. The CDR3 loop spans 17 amino acids. The CDR3 DNA is TGTGCCACCAGTGATCCGAAGGGACCCCGTTCCTACAATGAGCAGTTCTTC. This translates into CATSDPKGPRSYNEQFF.

Comments on this clone: Other DNA sequences in the same sample also yield this CDR3. V usage is TRBV7-2 and J usage is TRBJ2-3; TRBD2 matches at 14 bases. CDR3 size: 16 residues. In germline, CDR1 is SGHTA, CDR2 FQGNSA. J was trimmed by 1 base and V by 5 bases; bases with no gene match: 2. CDR3 region: CASSLGLAGGTDTQYF. In nucleotides, the CDR3 is TGTGCCAGCAGCCTGGGACTAGCGGGGGGCACAGATACGCAGTATTTT.

V and J are TRBV10-3 and TRBJ1-2; D gene ambiguous. Trimming left V 3 bases short and J 5 bases short, with 10 bases between. CDR1 ENHRY and CDR2 SYGVKD come from the germline V gene. The CDR3 runs to 13 residues. The CDR3 sequence: CAISDTNGYGYTF. In DNA, the CDR3 is TGTGCCATCAGTGACACCAACGGTTATGGCTACACCTTC.

The chain combines TRBV10-3 with TRBJ1-2, with 10 nucleotides matching TRBD1. CDR1 ENHRY and CDR2 SYGVKD come from the germline V gene. Trimming cost V 4 bases and J 4 bases; bases outside gene matches: 12. This CDR3 is built from 17 residues. CDR3 bases: TGTGCCATCAGTGTAAACCGGGACAGGGGAGGAGGCTATGGCTACACCTTC. It codes for CAISVNRDRGGGYGYTF.

The chain links TRBV28 to TRBJ2-3, with 11 nucleotides matching TRBD2. Per the germline V gene, CDR1 is MDHEN and CDR2 is SYDVKM. This CDR3 is 18 amino acids long. J lost 2 bases, V lost 2 bases, and 9 bases had no gene match. As DNA, the CDR3 is TGTGCCAGCAGTTTAATTTTAGCGGGAGGGCCGAACACAGATACGCAGTATTTT. The encoded protein is CASSLILAGGPNTDTQYF.

This clone occurred a few times. The chain has TRBV7-6 and TRBJ1-5; TRBD1 is a possible D gene (5 bases). The CDR3 is 16 residues long. Germline V gene sequence: CDR1 SGHVS, CDR2 FNYEAQ. With 1 base removed from V and 8 bases from J, the gap between germline ends came to 18 bases. The CDR3 loop is CASSLGAGLSREPQHF. The DNA of the CDR3 is TGTGCCAGCAGCTTAGGGGCAGGGCTCTCGCGGGAGCCCCAGCATTTT.

This clone was recorded once. The V gene is TRBV5-1, the J gene TRBJ2-3; TRBD1 is a possible D gene (5 bases). The CDR3 has 14 amino acids. Trimming took 3 bases from V and 0 from J, leaving 8 bases between them. From germline, CDR1 is SGHRS and CDR2 YFSETQ. CDR3 residues: CASSWGLSTDTQYF. The CDR3 region has the DNA TGCGCCAGCAGCTGGGGCTTAAGCACAGATACGCAGTATTTT.

The chain combines TRBV19 with TRBJ1-1; 9 bases agree with TRBD1. The junction had 6 bases not matched to a gene; V was cut back by 7 bases and J by 3 bases. Germline CDR1 LNHDA, CDR2 SQIVND (reference sequence). CDR3 length: 14 residues. The CDR3 bases are TGTGCCAGTAACTTCCGGGACAGGGACACTGAAGCTTTCTTT. Encoded protein: CASNFRDRDTEAFF.

The chain combines TRBV5-1 with TRBJ1-1; D unresolved. CDR1 is SGHRS and CDR2 is YFSETQ in the germline V gene. CDR3 length: 13 amino acids. V was shortened by 4 bases and J by 4 bases, with 11 bases between the two germline ends. The CDR3 bases are TGCGCCAGCAGCCCGGAAGGGTTCACTGAAGCTTTCTTT. It specifies CASSPEGFTEAFF.

In its sample, this clone was seen once. V is TRBV29-1 and J is TRBJ2-1, with 14 bases fitting TRBD2. The V segment lost 7 bases and the J segment 0 bases; nucleotides outside the gene matches: 14. Germline loops: CDR1 SQVTM, CDR2 ANQGSEA. This CDR3 is built from 19 residues. The CDR3 coding sequence is TGCAGCGCCAAACGAGGTTCCGGGACTAGCGGGAGCTCCTACAATGAGCAGTTCTTC. Encoded protein: CSAKRGSGTSGSSYNEQFF.

J is TRBJ1-1 and V is TRBV14; D gene uncertain. Trimming stripped 2 bases from V and 4 bases from J, with 8 bases between. CDR1 and CDR2 (germline): SGHDN, FVKESK. This CDR3 has 13 residues. The CDR3 reads CASSQRVGTEAFF. In nucleotides, the CDR3 is TGTGCCAGCAGCCAAAGGGTGGGCACTGAAGCTTTCTTT.

V gene TRBV7-6 combines with J gene TRBJ2-3; a weak D match, TRBD1 (8 bases). With 5 bases removed from V and 6 bases from J, the gap between germline ends came to 18 bases. The CDR3 contains 15 residues. Germline V gives CDR1 SGHVS, CDR2 FNYEAQ. The chain's CDR3 is CASSAQGGGPDTQYF. The CDR3 DNA reads TGTGCCAGCAGCGCACAGGGGGGGGGCCCGGATACGCAGTATTTT.

The chain joins TRBV19 to TRBJ1-2, with 7 nucleotides matching TRBD1. The CDR3 runs 13 residues. Germline CDR1 LNHDA, CDR2 SQIVND (reference sequence). The ends lost 6 bases at V and 8 bases at J; junction bases unmatched: 9. Here the CDR3 DNA reads TGTGCCAGTAGCGAAACAGGGGAGCGGGGCTACACCTTC. Its protein product is CASSETGERGYTF.

The chain has TRBV11-2 and TRBJ2-5; 8 bases fit TRBD2. The CDR3 runs to 16 residues. Germline CDR1 reads SGHAT; CDR2 reads FQNNGV. J gave up 4 bases and V 3 bases, and 10 bases lay outside the gene matches. The CDR3 DNA reads TGTGCCAGCAGCTTGGGAGAGCGGGAGACGCGAGAGACCCAGTACTTC. Residues: CASSLGERETRETQYF.

The CDR3 is CASSLEFGDAAYEQYF. The CDR3 coding sequence is TGCGCCAGCAGCTTGGAGTTCGGAGATGCAGCCTACGAGCAGTACTTC. The V and J genes are TRBV5-1 and TRBJ2-7; D ambiguous. Between the trimmed V and J ends, which lost 0 bases and 2 bases, there was a span of 15 bases. Germline values: CDR1 SGHRS, CDR2 YFSETQ. The CDR3 runs to 16 residues.

The CDR3 spells CASSQAGGGGYTF. The CDR3 nucleotides read TGCGCCAGCAGCCAAGCGGGGGGCGGGGGCTACACCTTC. The chain combines TRBV4-1 with TRBJ1-2, with D tentatively TRBD1 (6 bases). The V gene lost 1 base and the J gene lost 8 bases, with 11 bases spanning the gap. The V gene's germline CDR1 is MGHRA and CDR2 YSYEKL. The CDR3 runs 13 residues.

The V gene is TRBV7-9, the J gene TRBJ1-1; no clear D gene. The V and J ends lost 5 bases and 0 bases respectively, with 16 bases between them. CDR1 and CDR2 from the germline V gene are SEHNR and FQNEAQ (reference sequence). The CDR3 has 16 residues. The CDR3 loop reads CASSAIGTGLNTEAFF. In DNA form, the CDR3 reads TGTGCCAGCAGCGCCATCGGTACGGGTTTGAACACTGAAGCTTTCTTT.

The rearrangement joins TRBV7-9 to TRBJ2-5, with 8 nucleotides matching TRBD2. Trimming removed 5 bases from V and 4 bases from J; junction bases left unmatched: 0. Germline-derived CDR1 and CDR2 are SEHNR and FQNEAQ (reference sequence). The CDR3 has 12 residues. The chain's CDR3 is CASSGLAETQYF. CDR3 nucleotide sequence: TGTGCCAGCAGCGGACTAGCAGAGACCCAGTACTTC.